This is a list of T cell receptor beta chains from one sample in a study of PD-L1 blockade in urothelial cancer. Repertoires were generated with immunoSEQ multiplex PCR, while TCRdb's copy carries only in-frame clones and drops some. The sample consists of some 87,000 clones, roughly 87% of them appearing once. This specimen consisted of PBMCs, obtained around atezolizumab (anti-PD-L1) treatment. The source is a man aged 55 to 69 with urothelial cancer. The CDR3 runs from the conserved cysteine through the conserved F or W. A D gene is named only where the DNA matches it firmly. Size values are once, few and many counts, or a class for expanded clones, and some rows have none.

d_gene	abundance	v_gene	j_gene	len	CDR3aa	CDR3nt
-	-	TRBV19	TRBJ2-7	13	CASSSRDIYEQYF	TGTGCCAGTAGTAGCAGGGATATCTACGAGCAGTACTTC
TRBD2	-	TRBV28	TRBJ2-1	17	CASSPHVAGDGYNEQFF	TGTGCCAGCAGCCCACATGTGGCGGGAGATGGCTACAATGAGCAGTTCTTC
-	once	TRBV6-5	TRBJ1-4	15	CASSYSRQYNEKLFF	TGTGCCAGCAGTTACTCGAGGCAGTATAATGAAAAACTGTTTTTT
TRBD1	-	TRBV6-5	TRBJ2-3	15	CASRTGTGPADTQYF	TGTGCCAGCAGGACCGGGACAGGGCCCGCAGATACGCAGTATTTT
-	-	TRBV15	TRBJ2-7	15	CATSRDRDNTYEQYF	TGTGCCACCAGCAGGGACCGGGACAACACCTACGAGCAGTACTTC
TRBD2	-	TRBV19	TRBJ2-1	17	CAAAGTSGRFRGNEQFF	TGTGCCGCCGCCGGGACTAGCGGGAGGTTCCGTGGCAATGAGCAGTTCTTC
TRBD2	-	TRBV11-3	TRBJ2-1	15	CASSLGLASHPEQFF	TGTGCCAGCAGCCTTGGACTAGCTTCCCACCCGGAGCAGTTCTTC
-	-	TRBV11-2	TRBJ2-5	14	CASSPPRRRETQYF	TGTGCCAGCAGCCCCCCTCGGAGGAGAGAGACCCAGTACTTC
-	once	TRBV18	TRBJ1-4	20	CASSPPNPSVPGDGNEKLFF	TGTGCCAGCTCACCACCTAATCCATCCGTACCGGGGGACGGTAATGAAAAACTGTTTTTT
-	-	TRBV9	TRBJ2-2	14	CASNIGQPTGELFF	TGTGCCAGCAACATCGGACAGCCCACCGGGGAGCTGTTTTTT
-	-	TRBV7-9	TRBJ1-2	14	CASSDPRINYGYTF	TGTGCCAGCAGCGATCCCAGAATTAACTATGGCTACACCTTC
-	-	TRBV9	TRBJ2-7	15	CASSVEGGGPYEQYF	TGTGCCAGCAGCGTAGAGGGGGGAGGGCCTTACGAGCAGTACTTC
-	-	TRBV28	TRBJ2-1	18	CASSGGGSGSGSYNEQFF	TGTGCCAGCAGTGGAGGGGGCTCAGGCTCTGGCTCCTACAATGAGCAGTTCTTC
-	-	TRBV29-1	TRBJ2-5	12	CSVVDPGESQYF	TGCAGCGTTGTGGACCCGGGAGAGAGCCAGTACTTC
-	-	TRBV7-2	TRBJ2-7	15	CASSPQGLASYEQYF	TGTGCCAGCAGTCCGCAGGGACTTGCCTCCTACGAGCAGTACTTC
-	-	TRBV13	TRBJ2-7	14	CASSARGNPLEQYF	TGTGCCAGCAGCGCTCGGGGGAACCCGTTAGAGCAGTACTTC
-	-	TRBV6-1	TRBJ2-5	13	CASSVGQGPLPYF	TGTGCCAGCAGTGTCGGTCAGGGGCCCCTGCCGTACTTC
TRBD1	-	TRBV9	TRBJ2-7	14	CASSRDRGQYEQYF	TGTGCCAGCAGCCGAGACAGGGGGCAGTACGAGCAGTACTTC
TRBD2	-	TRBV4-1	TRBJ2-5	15	CASSQGGGQVETQYF	TGCGCCAGCAGCCAGGGCGGGGGGCAGGTCGAGACCCAGTACTTC
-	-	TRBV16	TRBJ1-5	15	CASSPSRGLGQPQHF	TGTGCCAGCAGCCCGTCCAGGGGTCTAGGTCAGCCCCAGCATTTT
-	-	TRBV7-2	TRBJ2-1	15	CASSLESQRNNEQFF	TGTGCCAGCAGCTTAGAAAGTCAGCGGAACAATGAGCAGTTCTTC
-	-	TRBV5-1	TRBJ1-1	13	CASSLAGQLEAFF	TGCGCCAGCAGCTTGGCTGGGCAGCTTGAAGCTTTCTTT
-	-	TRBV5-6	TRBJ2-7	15	CASSSRTRFSHEQYF	TGTGCCAGCAGCTCACGGACAAGGTTTTCCCACGAGCAGTACTTC
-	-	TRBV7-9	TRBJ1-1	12	CASSLRGTEAFF	TGTGCCAGCAGCTTGCGGGGGACTGAAGCTTTCTTT
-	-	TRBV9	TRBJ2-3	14	CASSMTPGADTQYF	TGTGCCAGCAGCATGACCCCAGGGGCAGATACGCAGTATTTT
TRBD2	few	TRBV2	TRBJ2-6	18	CASRRTSGGFSGANVLTF	TGTGCCAGCAGACGGACTAGCGGGGGGTTCTCTGGGGCCAACGTCCTGACTTTC
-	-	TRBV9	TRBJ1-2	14	CASSVALDSYGYTF	TGTGCCAGCAGCGTAGCTTTGGACAGCTATGGCTACACCTTC
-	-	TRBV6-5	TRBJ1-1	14	CASVSLRLNTEAFF	TGTGCCAGCGTGTCGTTGCGATTAAACACTGAAGCTTTCTTT
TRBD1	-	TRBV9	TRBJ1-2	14	CASSAGQGVSGYTF	TGTGCCAGCAGCGCCGGACAGGGCGTAAGTGGCTACACCTTC
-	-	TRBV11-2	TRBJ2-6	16	CASSFGGSSGANVLTF	TGTGCCAGCAGCTTTGGGGGGTCCTCTGGGGCCAACGTCCTGACTTTC